The 32 T cell receptor beta chains listed next were all sequenced from one sample in a study of blood T cell repertoires in COVID-19. Using immunoSEQ multiplex PCR, the repertoire was profiled, and TCRdb retains in-frame clones only, with some absent. The table has roughly 41,000 clones, 88% seen once. Material: peripheral blood. These receptors all stem from a human donor in a cohort sampled during active COVID-19.

CDR3 DNA: TGCAGCGTTGAACGCGGCGGGGGCAACCCCCTATACAATGAGCAGTTCTTC. This translates into CSVERGGGNPLYNEQFF. The chain carries TRBV29-1 and TRBJ2-1; weak D call: TRBD2 (7 bases). The CDR3 spans 17 residues. Germline values: CDR1 SQVTM, CDR2 ANQGSEA. The V end lost 2 bases, the J end lost 4 bases, and 21 bases lay between the germline ends.

V gene TRBV28 combines with J gene TRBJ2-7; TRBD1 aligns across 7 bases. This CDR3 has 15 residues. Germline lookup yields CDR1 MDHEN and CDR2 SYDVKM. Trimming took 5 bases from V and 0 from J; bases not matched to a gene: 7. The DNA for the CDR3 is TGTGCCAGCAGTCCCCCCGGGACAGCCTCCTACGAGCAGTACTTC. Translating it yields CASSPPGTASYEQYF.

The J gene is TRBJ2-5, the V gene TRBV10-3, with 8 bases that match TRBD2. The CDR3 consists of 16 residues. The germline V gene encodes CDR1 ENHRY and CDR2 SYGVKD. V was clipped by 2 bases and J by 4 bases; unmatched bases: 9. This chain's CDR3 is CAISELNSGIGETQYF. The CDR3 nucleotides are TGTGCCATCAGTGAGCTCAATAGCGGGATAGGAGAGACCCAGTACTTC.

CDR3 nucleotides: TGTGCCAGCAGCAAAGTCCTAGCGGGAGGGCCGGGAGATGAGCAGTTCTTC. It encodes CASSKVLAGGPGDEQFF. The chain carries TRBV21-1 and TRBJ2-1; the D call in the table, TRBD2, was not verified against the DNA. TRBV21-1 is assigned pseudogene status. The length of the CDR3 is 17 residues.

This chain connects TRBV4-1 to TRBJ1-1; D is unresolved. Germline V gives CDR1 MGHRA, CDR2 YSYEKL. The CDR3 length is 15 residues. Trimming pared 2 bases from V and 0 bases from J, leaving 10 bases between. CDR3 amino acids: CASSQYLGMNTEAFF. Written as DNA, the CDR3 is TGCGCCAGCAGCCAATACCTGGGCATGAACACTGAAGCTTTCTTT.

This chain's CDR3 is CATSKDRGLRTDTQYF. CDR3 in DNA: TGTGCCACCAGCAAAGACAGGGGCCTACGCACAGATACGCAGTATTTT. This sequence joins TRBV15 and TRBJ2-3; TRBD1 matches 8 bases. CDR3 length: 16 residues. V lost 4 bases and J lost 1; bases outside the gene matches: 7. Germline CDR1 is LNHNV and CDR2 is YYDKDF (reference sequence).

The chain recombines TRBV24-1 with TRBJ1-5, with TRBD1 matching over 12 bases. The CDR3 spans 16 residues. CDR1 is KGHDR and CDR2 is SFDVKD in the germline V gene. With 4 bases clipped from V and 7 bases from J, the junction kept 7 bases outside the gene matches. Written as DNA, the CDR3 is TGTGCCACCAGTGAAGCCGGGACAGGGGGCTTGCAGCCCCAGCATTTT. It specifies CATSEAGTGGLQPQHF.

CDR3 nucleotides: TGTGCCAGCAGCCCGGCCGGGACTAGCGGGATACTAGCCAAAAACATTCAGTACTTC. This gives the protein CASSPAGTSGILAKNIQYF. The chain carries TRBV4-2 and TRBJ2-4; 13 bases agree with TRBD2. Germline-derived CDR1 and CDR2 are LGHNA and YNFKEQ. The length of the CDR3 is 19 residues. Losses at the gene ends were 4 bases for V and 0 bases for J; bases not matched to a gene: 9.

The chain carries TRBV7-9 and TRBJ2-3, with unresolved D. Germline V gives CDR1 SEHNR, CDR2 FQNEAQ (reference sequence). CDR3 length: 17 residues. The germline V and J ends were trimmed by 5 bases and 6 bases, with 24 bases remaining between them. Here the CDR3 reads CASSPAVAPRRSDTQYF. CDR3 nucleotide sequence: TGTGCCAGCAGCCCCGCCGTGGCCCCCCGGCGGTCCGATACGCAGTATTTT.

The chain joins TRBV10-3 to TRBJ2-5; 13 bases are a match to TRBD2. Trimming took 10 bases from V and 4 from J; bases not matched to a gene: 15. The V gene's germline CDR1 is ENHRY and CDR2 SYGVKD. This CDR3 spans 17 amino acids. The CDR3 region has the DNA TGTGCCACGCAGGGGACTAGCGGGATTTCTGTCTCAGAGACCCAGTACTTC. Protein: CATQGTSGISVSETQYF.

V is TRBV29-1 and J is TRBJ2-7; 10 nucleotides match TRBD1. The V gene end was trimmed by 0 bases and the J gene end by 2 bases; junction bases not matched to a gene: 4. The CDR3 extends over 15 amino acids. CDR1 is SQVTM and CDR2 is ANQGSEA in the germline V gene. The CDR3 protein is CSVEEGTGVPYEQYF. The CDR3 region has the DNA TGCAGCGTTGAAGAAGGGACAGGGGTCCCCTACGAGCAGTACTTC.

V is TRBV7-9 and J is TRBJ2-1; 12 bases align to TRBD2. V lost 4 bases to trimming and J lost 9 bases; unmatched junction nucleotides: 7. Germline V lookup: CDR1 SEHNR, CDR2 FQNEAQ (reference sequence). This CDR3 has 15 amino acids. The CDR3 here is CASSSGLAGNIEQFF. CDR3 in DNA: TGTGCCAGCAGCTCCGGACTAGCGGGAAATATTGAGCAGTTCTTC.

The V gene is TRBV9, the J gene TRBJ1-5; D is perhaps TRBD1 (6 bases). The V and J ends lost 3 bases and 5 bases respectively, with 15 bases between them. The CDR3 has 15 amino acids. Germline CDR1 reads SGDLS; CDR2 reads YYNGEE. CDR3 sequence (DNA): TGTGCCAGCAGCGAGACAGGCCGAAGCGATCAGCCCCAGCATTTT. The encoded protein is CASSETGRSDQPQHF.

This chain connects TRBV6-1 to TRBJ2-1, with 7 bases lining up with TRBD2. The CDR3 runs to 16 residues. Germline assignment: CDR1 MNHNS and CDR2 SASEGT. The V and J ends lost 3 bases and 2 bases, in that order; junction bases with no gene match: 7. The CDR3 nucleotides are TGTGCCAGCAGTGACCCACCTAGCGGAGCCTACAATGAGCAGTTCTTC. It translates to CASSDPPSGAYNEQFF.

This clone was seen only a few times. The V gene is TRBV5-1, the J gene TRBJ2-1, with 11 nucleotides matching TRBD2. Germline CDR1 reads SGHRS; CDR2 reads YFSETQ. The ends lost 4 bases at V and 12 bases at J; junction bases unmatched: 15. This CDR3 has 16 amino acids. CDR3 DNA: TGCGCCAGCAGCCCCGGGATAGCGGGAGGGCCGGTACGGCAGTTCTTC. Translation gives CASSPGIAGGPVRQFF.

V is TRBV12-3 or TRBV12-4 and J is TRBJ1-1; 7 bases line up with TRBD1. The V segment lost 6 bases and the J segment 5 bases; nucleotides outside the gene matches: 6. This CDR3 region has 13 residues. CDR3 sequence (DNA): TGTGCCAGCAGAAGGGACAGCTTTACTGAAGCTTTCTTT. It is translated as CASRRDSFTEAFF.

This chain links TRBV4-2 with TRBJ2-1; 12 bases map to TRBD2. Per the germline V gene, CDR1 is LGHNA and CDR2 is YNFKEQ. Trimming took 0 bases from V and 10 from J; bases not matched to a gene: 10. The CDR3 has 17 amino acids. CDR3 DNA sequence: TGTGCCAGCAGCCAAGAACGGCTAGCGGGAGGGTTTTTCGAGCAGTTCTTC. It specifies CASSQERLAGGFFEQFF.

The chain is built from TRBV9 and TRBJ2-6; D is unresolved. The V gene lost 2 bases and the J gene lost 0 bases, with 6 bases spanning the gap. This CDR3 has 15 residues. CDR1 and CDR2 from the germline V gene are SGDLS and YYNGEE. The CDR3 loop reads CASSVQDSGANVLTF. Here the CDR3 DNA reads TGTGCCAGCAGCGTTCAGGACTCTGGGGCCAACGTCCTGACTTTC.

The chain employs TRBV11-2 and TRBJ2-2; TRBD2 matches at 9 bases. J lost 7 bases, V lost 3 bases, and 12 bases had no gene match. This CDR3 is 17 amino acids long. Germline-derived CDR1 and CDR2 are SGHAT and FQNNGV. This CDR3 reads CASSLGGSGRSGGELFF. Written as DNA, the CDR3 is TGTGCCAGCAGCTTGGGGGGTAGCGGGAGATCGGGCGGGGAGCTGTTTTTT.

V gene TRBV2 combines with J gene TRBJ1-2; D ambiguous. The CDR3 runs 13 residues. The V end was cut by 1 base, the J end by 5 bases, with 8 bases between. Germline loops: CDR1 SNHLY, CDR2 FYNNEI. CDR3 bases: TGTGCCAGCAGTGAAGTGGGCAAGTATGGCTACACCTTC. Residues: CASSEVGKYGYTF.

This sequence joins TRBV15 and TRBJ2-1, with D possibly being TRBD2 (6 bases). Germline values: CDR1 LNHNV, CDR2 YYDKDF (reference sequence). Deletions cut 4 bases from V and 7 bases from J, with 11 bases between. The CDR3 covers 13 residues. This chain's CDR3 is CATSMWGVNEQFF. The CDR3 nucleotides are TGTGCCACCAGCATGTGGGGGGTGAATGAGCAGTTCTTC. Variable domain in full (rest from reference TRBV15 and TRBJ2-1): DAMVIQNPRYQVTQFGKPVTLSCSQTLNHNVMYWYQQKSSQAPKLLFHYYDKDFNNEADTPDNFQSRRPNTSFCFLDIRSPGLGDTAMYLCATSMWGVNEQFFGPGTRLTVL.

V is TRBV6-5 and J is TRBJ2-7; D might be TRBD2 (5 bases). CDR1 and CDR2 (germline): MNHEY, SVGAGI. V dropped 4 bases and J dropped 6 bases, with 10 bases sitting between them. This CDR3 is built from 12 residues. The CDR3 DNA follows: TGTGCCAGCAGTTTACTAGGCGGCGAGCAGTACTTC. It encodes CASSLLGGEQYF.

This clone was counted once. CDR3 DNA sequence: TGTGCCAGCGCCCGGGGCAGGGGGTTTATCACCGGGGAGCTGTTTTTT. This sequence encodes CASARGRGFITGELFF. The chain combines TRBV9 with TRBJ2-2; 7 positions match TRBD1. V gave up 7 bases and J gave up 4 bases; unmatched junction bases: 13. Per germline, CDR1 SGDLS and CDR2 YYNGEE. This CDR3 comprises 16 residues. Full variable domain (missing parts from reference TRBV9 and TRBJ2-2): DSGVTQTPKHLITATGQRVTLRCSPRSGDLSVYWYQQSLDQGLQFLIQYYNGEERAKGNILERFSAQQFPDLHSELNLSSLELGDSALYFCASARGRGFITGELFFGEGSRLTVL.

The gene calls are TRBV7-6 and TRBJ2-5, with 13 bases fitting TRBD2. V gave up 5 bases and J gave up 0 bases; unmatched junction bases: 9. Germline V gene sequence: CDR1 SGHVS, CDR2 FNYEAQ. The CDR3 is 18 amino acids. Written as DNA, the CDR3 is TGTGCCAGCAGCGAGCGGACTAGCGGGAGCCAGTACCAAGAGACCCAGTACTTC. Encoded protein: CASSERTSGSQYQETQYF. The full variable domain, with the rest looked up from reference TRBV7-6 and TRBJ2-5, is GAGVSQSPRYKVTKRGQDVALRCDPISGHVSLYWYRQALGQGPEFLTYFNYEAQQDKSGLPNDRFSAERPEGSISTLTIQRTEQRDSAMYRCASSERTSGSQYQETQYFGPGTRLLVL.

This chain uses TRBV24-1 with TRBJ2-1; 13 bases map to TRBD2. This CDR3 is built from 20 residues. The V gene end was trimmed by 4 bases and the J gene end by 3 bases; junction bases not matched to a gene: 14. The germline CDR1 and CDR2 sequences are KGHDR and SFDVKD. Here the CDR3 DNA reads TGTGCCACCAGTGAATCACCCGGGACTAGCGGGACTCAATACTACAATGAGCAGTTCTTC. Translation gives CATSESPGTSGTQYYNEQFF.

This clone appeared a few times. V is TRBV5-4 and J is TRBJ2-3; 8 bases match TRBD2. The CDR3 is 15 amino acids. With 0 bases clipped from V and 6 bases from J, the junction kept 6 bases outside the gene matches. Germline CDR1 and CDR2: SGHNT and YYREEE (reference sequence). The CDR3 DNA sequence: TGTGCCAGCAGCTTGGATGGGACTAGGGCCGATACGCAGTATTTT. This encodes CASSLDGTRADTQYF.

This chain joins TRBV9 and TRBJ2-5; TRBD1 aligns across 7 bases. Losses at the gene ends were 3 bases for V and 3 bases for J; bases not matched to a gene: 14. Germline assignment: CDR1 SGDLS and CDR2 YYNGEE. This CDR3 has 17 amino acids. The CDR3 nucleotides are TGTGCCAGCAGCGCGACAGGGTCGGCCAGGGGCGAAGAGACCCAGTACTTC. Residues: CASSATGSARGEETQYF. Together with reference TRBV9 and TRBJ2-5, the CDR3 gives the full variable domain: DSGVTQTPKHLITATGQRVTLRCSPRSGDLSVYWYQQSLDQGLQFLIQYYNGEERAKGNILERFSAQQFPDLHSELNLSSLELGDSALYFCASSATGSARGEETQYFGPGTRLLVL.

J is TRBJ2-2 and V is TRBV10-2, with TRBD1 matching 7 bases. Per germline, CDR1 WSHSY and CDR2 SAAADI. The CDR3 length is 18 residues. J gave up 1 base and V 6 bases, and 14 bases lay outside the gene matches. This chain's CDR3 is CASRIPATGSGNTGELFF. Here the CDR3 DNA reads TGCGCCAGCAGGATCCCCGCGACAGGGTCGGGGAACACCGGGGAGCTGTTTTTT.

This chain joins TRBV7-9 and TRBJ1-6; a possible D gene is TRBD1 (5 bases). Germline assignment: CDR1 SEHNR and CDR2 FQNEAQ (reference sequence). This CDR3 has 14 amino acids. Trimming took 7 bases from V and 7 from J, leaving 14 bases between them. This CDR3 reads CASKEPTVNSPLHF. In DNA form, the CDR3 reads TGTGCCAGCAAAGAGCCGACAGTGAATTCACCCCTCCACTTT.

The genes are TRBV9 and TRBJ2-1, with TRBD2 matching 8 bases. Looked up from germline, CDR1 is SGDLS and CDR2 is YYNGEE. The CDR3 runs 16 residues. V was clipped by 0 bases and J by 5 bases; unmatched bases: 7. CDR3 in amino acids: CASSVGPGTSHNEQFF. DNA of the CDR3: TGTGCCAGCAGCGTAGGTCCGGGGACTAGTCACAATGAGCAGTTCTTC.

The V and J genes are TRBV3-1 (or the pseudogene TRBV3-2) and TRBJ2-5; D possibly corresponds to TRBD1 (5 bases). CDR3 size: 13 residues. V lost 5 bases and J lost 1, with 8 bases in between. Germline CDR1 reads LGHDT; CDR2 reads YNNKEL (reference sequence). The CDR3 loop reads CASSMTVQETQYF. CDR3 nucleotide sequence: TGTGCCAGCAGCATGACAGTCCAAGAGACCCAGTACTTC.

The chain combines TRBV10-3 with TRBJ2-3; maybe TRBD1 (6 bases). CDR3 length: 11 residues. The ends were cut back, 5 bases at V and 6 bases at J, with 6 bases in the middle. Germline CDR1 and CDR2: ENHRY and SYGVKD. For the CDR3, the DNA is TGTGCCATCAGTACAGGGGATACGCAGTATTTT. As protein: CAISTGDTQYF.